This T cell receptor beta chain comes out of a study of B cell selection in AIRE deficiency. Data came from immunoSEQ multiplex PCR; TCRdb stores just in-frame clones and leaves some out. The repertoire holds about 21,000 clones, with 95% to 98% as singletons. Sorting defined conventional CD4 T cells as CD4+CD127+. The study's findings and limits: Patient Tconv and Treg cells showed healthy-like TCRBV usage, CDR3 length, diversity.

Trimming removed 2 bases at V and 2 bases at J, with 13 bases between. From germline, CDR1 is MDHEN and CDR2 SYDVKM. The CDR3 totals 16 residues. About this clone itself: Antigen unknown.

The chain is built from TRBV28 and TRBJ1-5; possible D gene TRBD1, 5 bases. Sequences were obtained from conventional CD4+ T cells sorted from PBMCs. This TCR was sampled from a human donor with AIRE deficiency. The CDR3 nucleotides are TGTGCCAGCAGTTTAGGTGGTAGGGGTGGCAATCAGCCCCAGCATTTT. As protein: CASSLGGRGGNQPQHF.